Detailed here is one T cell receptor beta chain. Its antigen is unknown. The sample originates from a study of T-cell reconstitution after alpha-beta-depleted transplantation in children. Preparation of the TCRbeta library involved a method that used unique molecular identifiers. TCRdb recomputed calls from the PCR reads with MiXCR, one row per CDR3 protein. The sample comprises around 580,000 distinct CDR3 sequences, around 27% of which are singletons, and 35% to 40% rests with the top ten. Study outcomes and limitations: It was surviving recipient T cells and thymic progenitors that gave some patients high TCRbeta diversity at day 60. Several hundred expanded graft clones reportedly were the source of alpha-beta T cells about two months after transplant. T cells produced anew were the main source of T-cell counts and diversity one year after transplant.

The source of this sequence is a boy in the first two years of life with Wiskott-Aldrich syndrome, due to receive a stem cell transplant. Here the sequenced sample was PBMCs, taken before TCRalphabeta/CD19-depleted stem cell transplant.

The DNA for the CDR3 is TGCAGCGTTTCTAAAAGGGTTGGAAACACCATATATTTT. Translating it yields CSVSKRVGNTIYF. J is TRBJ1-3 and V is TRBV29-1; no reliable D call. V was trimmed by 5 bases and J by 3 bases, leaving 11 bases between them. Germline CDR1 and CDR2: SQVTM and ANQGSEA. The CDR3 extends over 13 amino acids.